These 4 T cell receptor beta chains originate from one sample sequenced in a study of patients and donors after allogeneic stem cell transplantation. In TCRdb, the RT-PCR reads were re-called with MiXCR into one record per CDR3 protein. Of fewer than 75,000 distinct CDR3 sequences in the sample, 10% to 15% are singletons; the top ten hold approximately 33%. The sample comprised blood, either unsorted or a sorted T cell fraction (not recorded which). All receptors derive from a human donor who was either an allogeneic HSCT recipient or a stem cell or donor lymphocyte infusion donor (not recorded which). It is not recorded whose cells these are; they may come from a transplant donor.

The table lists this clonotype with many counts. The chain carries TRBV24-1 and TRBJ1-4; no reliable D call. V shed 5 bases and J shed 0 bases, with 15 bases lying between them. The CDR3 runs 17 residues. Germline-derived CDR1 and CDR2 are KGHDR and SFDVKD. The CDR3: CATSGVGDGATNEKLFF. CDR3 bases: TGTGCCACCAGTGGTGTCGGCGATGGTGCAACTAATGAAAAACTGTTTTTT.

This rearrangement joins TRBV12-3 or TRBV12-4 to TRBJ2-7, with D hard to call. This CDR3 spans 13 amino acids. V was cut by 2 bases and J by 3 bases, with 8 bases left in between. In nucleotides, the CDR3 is TGTGCCAGCAGTTTAACACAGATCTACGAGCAGTACTTC. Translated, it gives CASSLTQIYEQYF.

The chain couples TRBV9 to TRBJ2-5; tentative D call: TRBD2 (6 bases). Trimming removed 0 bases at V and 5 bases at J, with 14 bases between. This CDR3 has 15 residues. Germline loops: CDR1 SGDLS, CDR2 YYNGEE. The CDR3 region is CASSVGDLAPETQYF. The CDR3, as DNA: TGTGCCAGCAGCGTAGGGGACTTGGCCCCGGAGACCCAGTACTTC. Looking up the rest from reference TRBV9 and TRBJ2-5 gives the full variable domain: DSGVTQTPKHLITATGQRVTLRCSPRSGDLSVYWYQQSLDQGLQFLIQYYNGEERAKGNILERFSAQQFPDLHSELNLSSLELGDSALYFCASSVGDLAPETQYFGPGTRLLVL.

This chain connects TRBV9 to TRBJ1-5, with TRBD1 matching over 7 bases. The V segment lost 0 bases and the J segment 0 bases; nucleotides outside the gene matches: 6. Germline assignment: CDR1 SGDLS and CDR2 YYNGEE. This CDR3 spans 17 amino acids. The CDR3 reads CASSVGGGWDSNQPQHF. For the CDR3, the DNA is TGTGCCAGCAGCGTAGGAGGGGGCTGGGATAGCAATCAGCCCCAGCATTTT.